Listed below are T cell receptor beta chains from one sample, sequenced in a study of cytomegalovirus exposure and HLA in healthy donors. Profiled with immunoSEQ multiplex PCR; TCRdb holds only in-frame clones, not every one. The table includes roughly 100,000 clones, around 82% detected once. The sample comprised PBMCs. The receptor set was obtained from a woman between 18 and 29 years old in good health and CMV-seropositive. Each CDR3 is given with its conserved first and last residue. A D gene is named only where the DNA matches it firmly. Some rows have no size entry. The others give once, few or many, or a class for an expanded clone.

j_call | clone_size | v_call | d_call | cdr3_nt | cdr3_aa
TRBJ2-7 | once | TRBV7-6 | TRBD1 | TGTGCCAGCAGCGCAGACGGGGCAGGGGGTGGTAACGAGCAGTACTTC | CASSADGAGGGNEQYF
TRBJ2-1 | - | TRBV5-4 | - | TGTGCCAGCAGCTTGGACCGGCTACCGGGAAGGGACAATGAGCAGTTCTTC | CASSLDRLPGRDNEQFF
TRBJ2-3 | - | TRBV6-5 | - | TGTGCCAGCAGTTATATAGGGGCTACGCAGTATTTT | CASSYIGATQYF
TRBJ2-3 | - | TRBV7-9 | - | TGTGCCAGCAGCCCAGCGGAGGGGGGGGATACGCAGTATTTT | CASSPAEGGDTQYF
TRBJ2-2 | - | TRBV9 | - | TGTGCCAGCAGCGGCTCGGGACTCGCGAACACCGGGGAGCTGTTTTTT | CASSGSGLANTGELFF
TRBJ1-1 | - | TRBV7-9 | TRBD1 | TGTGCCAGCAGCCCAGTACAGGGGCCAGGGCGGACTGAAGCTTTCTTT | CASSPVQGPGRTEAFF
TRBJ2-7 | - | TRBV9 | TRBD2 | TGTGCCAGCAGCCCACTGGGAGGGCTCAACGAGCAGTACTTC | CASSPLGGLNEQYF
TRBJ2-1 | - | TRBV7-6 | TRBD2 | TGTGCCAGCAGCTCGGGACTAGCGGGAGACCGCAATGAGCAGTTCTTC | CASSSGLAGDRNEQFF
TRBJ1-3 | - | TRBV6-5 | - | TGTGCCAGCAGACCACAGGGTACTAGAAACACCATATATTTT | CASRPQGTRNTIYF
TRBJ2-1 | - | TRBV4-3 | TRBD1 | TGCGCCAGCAGCCAACAGGGACAGGGGGCCGATGAGCAGTTCTTC | CASSQQGQGADEQFF
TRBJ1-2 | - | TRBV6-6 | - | TGTGCCAGCAGGGGTACCCAGGGGTCTGGCTACACCTTC | CASRGTQGSGYTF
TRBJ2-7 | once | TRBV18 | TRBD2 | TGTGCCAGCTCACGGGGACTAGCGGATCTATCCTACGAGCAGTACTTC | CASSRGLADLSYEQYF
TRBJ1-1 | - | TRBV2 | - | TGTGCCAGCCTCCCGGGGAGGAGGGCTTTCTTT | CASLPGRRAFF
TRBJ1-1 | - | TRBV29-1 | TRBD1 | TGCAGCGTCCCAGACAGGGGCATGAACACTGAAGCTTTCTTT | CSVPDRGMNTEAFF
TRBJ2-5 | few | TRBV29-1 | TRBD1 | TGCAGCGCCCAGGGGGTGGTCCAAGAGACCCAGTACTTC | CSAQGVVQETQYF
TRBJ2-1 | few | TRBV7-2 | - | TGTGCCAGCAGCTTCGACATCTATGAGCAGTTCTTC | CASSFDIYEQFF
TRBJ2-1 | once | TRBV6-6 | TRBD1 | TGTGCCAGCAGTCCCGGGACAGCTAATGAGCAGTTCTTC | CASSPGTANEQFF
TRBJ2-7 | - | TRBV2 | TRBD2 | TGTGCCAGCAAAATGGGAACTAGCGGGCCAACCTACGAGCAGTACTTC | CASKMGTSGPTYEQYF
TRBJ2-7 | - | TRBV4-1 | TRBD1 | TGCGCCAGCAGCCAACTCGGGACAGGAAAGGACGAGCAGTACTTC | CASSQLGTGKDEQYF
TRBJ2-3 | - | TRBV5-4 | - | TGTGCCAGCAGCTTGCGCTTGGGGGCCGGTACAGATACGCAGTATTTT | CASSLRLGAGTDTQYF
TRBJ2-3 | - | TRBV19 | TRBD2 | TGTGCCAGTAGTACCAGGACTAGCGGGGGCACAGATACGCAGTATTTT | CASSTRTSGGTDTQYF
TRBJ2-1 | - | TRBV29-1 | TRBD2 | TGCAGCGTTGAGTCGGGGGGGCGGAACAATGAGCAGTTCTTC | CSVESGGRNNEQFF
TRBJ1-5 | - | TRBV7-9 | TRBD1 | TGTGCCAGCAGCCCACAGGGGAGAAGGGATCAGCCCCAGCATTTT | CASSPQGRRDQPQHF
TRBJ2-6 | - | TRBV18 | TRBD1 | TGTGCCAGCTCGGGTCGGACAGGGGTCGGGGCCAACGTCCTGACTTTC | CASSGRTGVGANVLTF
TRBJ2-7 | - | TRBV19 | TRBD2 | TGTGCCACCGCGGGACTAGGTCTCTACGAGCAGTACTTC | CATAGLGLYEQYF
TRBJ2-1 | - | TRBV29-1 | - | TGCAGCGTTGCTAGCAGCGGGAATGAGCAGTTCTTC | CSVASSGNEQFF
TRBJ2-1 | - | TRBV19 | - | TGTGCCAGTAGCCCCTTTGAGCGCGCTGAGCAGTTCTTC | CASSPFERAEQFF
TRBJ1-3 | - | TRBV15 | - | TGTGCCACCAGCAGAACTAACACCATATATTTT | CATSRTNTIYF
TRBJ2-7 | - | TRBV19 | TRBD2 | TGTGCCAGTAGATCTAGCGGGGGTGCCTACGAGCAGTACTTC | CASRSSGGAYEQYF
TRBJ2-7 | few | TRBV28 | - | TGTGCCAGCAGTTTATGGAATAGCCCCGAGCAGTACTTC | CASSLWNSPEQYF
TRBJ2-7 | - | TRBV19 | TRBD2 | TGTGCCAGTAGTATAGTAGCGGGAGGGCCGAGCGAGCAGTACTTC | CASSIVAGGPSEQYF
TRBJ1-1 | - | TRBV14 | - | TGTGCCAGCACTCTCCTACGGGGAAACACTGAAGCTTTCTTT | CASTLLRGNTEAFF
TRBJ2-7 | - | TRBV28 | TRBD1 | TGTGCCAGCAGTCCCAATCCCTCCGGGACAGGGACCTACGAGCAGTACTTC | CASSPNPSGTGTYEQYF
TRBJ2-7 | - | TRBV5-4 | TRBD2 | TGTGCCAGCAGCCCGGCGCTAGCGGGGGCCTACGAGCAGTACTTC | CASSPALAGAYEQYF
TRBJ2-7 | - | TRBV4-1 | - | TGCGCCAGCAGCTCAGTTTCCGGGAAGGCTCCCTACGAGCAGTACTTC | CASSSVSGKAPYEQYF